The rows below give T cell receptor beta chains drawn from one sample of a study of OX40 agonist ivuxolimab in advanced cancers. The protocol was immunoSEQ multiplex PCR, while the TCRdb copy is restricted to in-frame clones and leaves out a portion. The table lists 80,000 to 95,000 clones, more than 80% of them singletons, with about 9% in the top ten. The source material was CD4+ or CD8+ T cells sorted from blood, sampled in a trial of the OX40 agonist ivuxolimab. The receptors shown here come from an adult with an advanced solid tumor such as melanoma, head and neck, liver or kidney cancer. Each CDR3 is given with its conserved first and last residue. A D gene is named only where the DNA matches it firmly. Size values are once, few and many counts, or a class for expanded clones, and some rows have none.

v_call	j_call	d_call	clone_size	cdr3_aa	cdr3_nt
TRBV4-2	TRBJ2-7	.	few	CASSQDGKGSYEQYF	TGTGCCAGCAGCCAAGATGGAAAGGGCTCCTACGAGCAGTACTTC
TRBV27	TRBJ2-3	TRBD1	.	CASSWGTGTDTQYF	TGTGCCAGCAGTTGGGGGACAGGTACAGATACGCAGTATTTT
TRBV5-4	TRBJ1-5	.	.	CASSLWGAQPQHF	TGTGCCAGCAGCTTGTGGGGTGCTCAGCCCCAGCATTTT
TRBV7-6	TRBJ2-1	.	few	CASSGGNEQFF	TGTGCCAGCAGCGGGGGGAATGAGCAGTTCTTC
TRBV27	TRBJ2-7	TRBD2	once	CASSLAGGGYEQYF	TGTGCCAGCAGTTTAGCGGGAGGTGGATACGAGCAGTACTTC
TRBV19	TRBJ1-5	TRBD1	.	CASSFYRGRQPQHF	TGTGCCAGTAGTTTTTACAGGGGGCGTCAGCCCCAGCATTTT
TRBV25-1	TRBJ2-5	.	once	CASSEFGGETQYF	TGTGCCAGCAGTGAATTTGGAGGGGAGACCCAGTACTTC
TRBV2	TRBJ2-1	.	.	CASRGDLYNEQFF	TGTGCCAGCAGAGGGGACTTGTACAATGAGCAGTTCTTC
TRBV27	TRBJ2-1	TRBD2	.	CASSLFGGGNEQFF	TGTGCCAGCAGTTTGTTTGGGGGGGGCAATGAGCAGTTCTTC
TRBV10-1	TRBJ1-1	.	.	CASSELRGGNTEAFF	TGCGCCAGCAGTGAGCTCCGGGGAGGGAACACTGAAGCTTTCTTT
TRBV7-3	TRBJ2-3	.	.	CASSLQGTDTQYF	TGTGCCAGCAGCCTACAGGGAACAGATACGCAGTATTTT
TRBV7-6	TRBJ2-1	TRBD1	.	CASSLPNYRGSYNEQFF	TGTGCCAGCAGCTTACCAAACTACAGGGGGTCCTACAATGAGCAGTTCTTC
TRBV5-6	TRBJ2-1	.	.	CASSLRVYNEQFF	TGTGCCAGCAGCTTGCGGGTCTACAATGAGCAGTTCTTC
TRBV9	TRBJ1-2	.	.	CASSVEAGTLYGYTF	TGTGCCAGCAGCGTAGAGGCAGGTACCCTCTATGGCTACACCTTC
TRBV6-5	TRBJ2-7	TRBD2	.	CASSILAGEPYEQYF	TGTGCCAGCAGCATACTAGCGGGAGAACCCTACGAGCAGTACTTC
TRBV20-1	TRBJ1-1	.	few	CSAIDLQAFF	TGCAGTGCTATAGATCTACAAGCTTTCTTT
TRBV2	TRBJ2-7	.	.	CASSAQGYEQYF	TGTGCCAGCAGTGCACAGGGCTACGAGCAGTACTTC
TRBV30	TRBJ1-2	TRBD1	.	CAWSETGAANYGYTF	TGTGCCTGGAGTGAGACAGGGGCTGCTAACTATGGCTACACCTTC
TRBV19	TRBJ1-5	.	.	CASRGGEPNQPQHF	TGTGCCAGTAGAGGGGGGGAGCCCAATCAGCCCCAGCATTTT
TRBV19	TRBJ2-3	.	once	CASSYGSTDTQYF	TGTGCCAGTAGTTATGGGAGCACAGATACGCAGTATTTT